These 2 T cell receptor beta chains were sequenced from one sample in a study of naive and memory T cell subsets. Both TRBC1 and TRBC2 were covered by a beta constant-region primer of two equimolar oligonucleotides. Ligated cDNA was amplified by four rounds of PCR with nested alpha and beta constant-region primers and SP2. One entry per CDR3 protein results from TCRdb running MiXCR on the UMI-ligation and nested PCR reads. This table holds roughly 140,000 distinct CDR3 sequences, about 20% found once. Their antigen targets remain unknown. Study-level points and caveats: Possibly reflecting memory cells re-expressing CD45RA, a few larger clonotypes occurred in naive repertoires, especially CD8.

Input material: naive CD8+ T cells from blood. These receptors originate from a human donor in good health.

This clonotype was seen ten or more times. This rearrangement joins TRBV7-3 to TRBJ1-2; D is unclear. V gave up 2 bases and J gave up 2 bases, with 6 bases separating them. Germline V gives CDR1 SGHTA, CDR2 FQGTGA. The CDR3 is 13 residues long. CDR3 bases: TGTGCCAGCAGCTTAGATGGGAACTATGGCTACACCTTC. Translated, it gives CASSLDGNYGYTF.

Note on this clonotype: At one of its ends the junction is not consistent with the germline gene, which may arise from a read error. The genes are TRBV3-1 and TRBJ2-2, with D perhaps matching TRBD1 or TRBD2 (5 bases each). Germline-derived CDR1 and CDR2 are LGHDT and YNNKEL (reference sequence). The CDR3 runs to 15 residues. The CDR3 coding sequence is TGTGCCAGCAGCCAATCGTACAGGTGGCCCGGGGACCTGTTTTTT. It is translated as CASSQSYRWPGDLFF.